Given below is one T cell receptor (beta chain) in context. The source of the sample is a study of T-cell reconstitution after alpha-beta-depleted transplantation in children. The library targeted TCRbeta and was prepared with unique molecular identifiers. TCRdb re-called the PCR reads through MiXCR, storing one row per CDR3 protein. The sample yields about 200,000 distinct CDR3 sequences, more than 12% seen once. Losses at the gene ends were 5 bases for V and 1 base for J; bases not matched to a gene: 6. The CDR3 runs to 16 residues. CDR1 and CDR2 from the germline V gene are SGHVS and FQNEAQ. Source: PBMCs from the stem cell graft donor, taken from the stem cell graft. V and J are TRBV7-8 and TRBJ1-1; TRBD1 matches 11 bases. The clonotype comes from a human donor who donated a stem cell graft to a child with acute lymphoblastic leukemia. The CDR3: CASSPWTGGANTEAFF. The DNA for the CDR3 is TGTGCCAGCAGCCCCTGGACAGGGGGCGCGAACACTGAAGCTTTCTTT.